A selection of T cell receptor beta chains follows, all from one sample in a study of T cells in Graves' hyperthyroidism and ophthalmopathy. TCRdb called the multiplex PCR reads again in MiXCR, with one record for every CDR3 protein. Seen here are under 350,000 distinct CDR3 sequences, about 18% observed once, and the top ten hold roughly 50%. The sequencing input was blood. These receptors were taken from a woman aged 55-70 years with Graves' ophthalmopathy. Each CDR3 is given with its conserved first and last residue. A D gene is named only where the DNA matches it firmly. For some rows the clone size is stated as once, few or many, or as a class when expanded; others skip it.

V gene,D gene,J gene,clone size,CDR3 DNA,CDR3 protein
TRBV28,.,TRBJ2-6,.,TGTGCCAGCAGCCCCTCTTCCCCTAGCTCTGGGGCCAACGTCCTGACTTTC,CASSPSSPSSGANVLTF
TRBV5-1,.,TRBJ1-2,many,TGCGCCAGCAGCTTGTCCGGGACGTCAAGCTATGGCTACACCTTC,CASSLSGTSSYGYTF
TRBV6-5,.,TRBJ2-7,.,TGTGCCAGCAGTTACGGGACCGCCTTGGAGCAGTACTTC,CASSYGTALEQYF
TRBV7-3,.,TRBJ2-3,many,TGTGCCAGCAGCTACGGGACCGGGGCAGATACGCAGTATTTT,CASSYGTGADTQYF
TRBV18,TRBD1,TRBJ1-1,many,TGTGCCAGCTCACCGGGACAGGGAGGCGCAGCTTTCTTT,CASSPGQGGAAFF
TRBV6-5,TRBD1,TRBJ1-1,many,TGTGCCAGCAGAACGGACAGGGGGAACACTGAAGCTTTCTTT,CASRTDRGNTEAFF
TRBV2,.,TRBJ2-7,many,TGTGCCAGCAGCCGGGACATCGGGTACGAGCAGTACTTC,CASSRDIGYEQYF
TRBV20-1,TRBD1,TRBJ2-3,few,TGCAGTGCTACTGGGATCGGGACAGCTAGCACAGATACGCAGTATTTT,CSATGIGTASTDTQYF
TRBV7-9,.,TRBJ1-6,many,TGTGCCAGCAGCTCAGCCGGGACGGCGGGTTCACCCCTCCACTTT,CASSSAGTAGSPLHF
TRBV6-1,.,TRBJ1-2,many,TGTGCCAGCAGTGAATCACACTATGGCTACACCTTC,CASSESHYGYTF
TRBV6-1,.,TRBJ2-3,.,TGTGCCAGCACCAGGGAGGATACGCAGTATTTT,CASTREDTQYF
TRBV28,.,TRBJ1-1,many,TGTGCCACCGTTGGGGACACTGAAGCTTTCTTT,CATVGDTEAFF
TRBV5-4,TRBD2,TRBJ2-2,many,TGTGCCAGCAGCCGAACTAGCGGGAGGGCCCACGGGGAGCTGTTTTTT,CASSRTSGRAHGELFF
TRBV19,.,TRBJ2-3,.,TGTGCCAGTAGTATTGGAGGTACGCAGTATTTT,CASSIGGTQYF
TRBV7-2,.,TRBJ1-4,many,TGTGCCAGCAGCTTCCGAGGGGTACAGGGCCTATCCCGCGAAAAACTGTTTTTT,CASSFRGVQGLSREKLFF
TRBV11-2,.,TRBJ1-1,many,TGTGCCAGCAGCTTAACGCAGGGCTTTCAAGCTTTCTTT,CASSLTQGFQAFF
TRBV7-2,TRBD1,TRBJ1-6,many,TGTGCCAGCAGCTTAACGGCGCGAACAGGGGGCTCTTCACCCCTCCACTTT,CASSLTARTGGSSPLHF
TRBV25-1,TRBD1,TRBJ2-7,few,TGTGCCAGCAGTGTTATACAGGGGGCAGGCTACGAGCAGTACTTC,CASSVIQGAGYEQYF
TRBV12-3/TRBV12-4,.,TRBJ2-7,few,TGTGCCAGCAGTTTCGGATTTTACGAGCAGTACTTC,CASSFGFYEQYF
TRBV4-3,.,TRBJ2-5,many,TGCGCCAGCAGCCAAGATTGGGTCGGGGGTCGGGAGACCCAGTACTTC,CASSQDWVGGRETQYF
TRBV28,.,TRBJ2-5,many,TGTGCCAGCAGTTTAACCCAAGAGACCCAGTACTTC,CASSLTQETQYF
TRBV10-1,TRBD1,TRBJ1-5,few,TGCGCCAGCAGGCGGGACAGGGGAGATAGCAATCAGCCCCAGCATTTT,CASRRDRGDSNQPQHF
TRBV5-4,.,TRBJ2-5,.,TGTGCCAGCAGCGAAGGACAAGGGGAGACCCAGTACTTC,CASSEGQGETQYF